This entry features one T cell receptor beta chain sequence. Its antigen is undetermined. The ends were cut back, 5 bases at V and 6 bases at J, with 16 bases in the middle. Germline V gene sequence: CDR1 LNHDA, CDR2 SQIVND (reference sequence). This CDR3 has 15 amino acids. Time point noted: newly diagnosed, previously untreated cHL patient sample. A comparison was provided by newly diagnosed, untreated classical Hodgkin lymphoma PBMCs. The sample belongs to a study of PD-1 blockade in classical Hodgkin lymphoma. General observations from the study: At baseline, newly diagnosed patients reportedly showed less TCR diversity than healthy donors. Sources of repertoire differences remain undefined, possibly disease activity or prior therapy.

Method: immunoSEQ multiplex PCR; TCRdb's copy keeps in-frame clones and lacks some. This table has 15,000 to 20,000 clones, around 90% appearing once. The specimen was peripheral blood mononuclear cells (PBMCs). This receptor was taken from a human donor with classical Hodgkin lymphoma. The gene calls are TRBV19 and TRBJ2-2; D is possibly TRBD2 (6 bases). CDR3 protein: CASSLTPPGAGELFF. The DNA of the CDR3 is TGTGCCAGTAGTCTTACCCCCCCGGGGGCCGGGGAGCTGTTTTTT.